One T cell receptor (beta chain) is described in this entry. The antigen is undetermined. The data derive from a study of cytomegalovirus exposure and HLA in healthy donors. Study findings and constraints: Across donors, presence/absence analyses took sequencing depth to be roughly uniform. Sequencing had likely introduced a cluster of highly shared sequence variants as an artifact. Accurate prediction of most subjects' HLA-A and HLA-B alleles from TCR beta sequences was reported. A later analysis revealed that TCR association rates differed between HLA loci, peaking at DRB1 and bottoming out at HLA-C.

The primer mix had 60 Vbeta and 13 Jbeta primers. The table came from immunoSEQ multiplex PCR; TCRdb's copy has only in-frame clones and leaves some out. The sample shows about 150,000 clones, 76% of them seen only once. This receptor was obtained from a female donor in good health and CMV-seropositive. The sample comprised PBMCs.

This CDR3 reads CASSFLRGQAFF. The CDR3 DNA reads as TGTGCCAGCAGTTTCCTCAGGGGGCAAGCTTTCTTT. This sequence joins TRBV28 and TRBJ1-1, with 8 nucleotides matching TRBD1. The CDR3 contains 12 residues. Looked up from germline, CDR1 is MDHEN and CDR2 is SYDVKM. J gave up 9 bases and V 3 bases, and 3 bases lay outside the gene matches.